This TCR beta chain was identified in a study of blood T cell repertoires in COVID-19. Patients of the Seattle cohort, enrolled during active infection, were followed longitudinally. Data came from immunoSEQ multiplex PCR; TCRdb stores just in-frame clones and leaves some out. Among 140,000 to 150,000 clones listed, around 87% were seen once. Trimming left V 0 bases short and J 9 bases short, with 10 bases between. The CDR3 is 13 residues long. Per the germline V gene, CDR1 is SGDLS and CDR2 is YYNGEE. This clonotype originated in a man younger than 30 with COVID-19, enrolled during active disease. The chain combines TRBV9 with TRBJ2-1; D uncertain. The source material was peripheral blood. In nucleotides, the CDR3 is TGTGCCAGCAGCGTAGTCGATTCCGGTGAGCAGTTCTTC. Translated, it gives CASSVVDSGEQFF.